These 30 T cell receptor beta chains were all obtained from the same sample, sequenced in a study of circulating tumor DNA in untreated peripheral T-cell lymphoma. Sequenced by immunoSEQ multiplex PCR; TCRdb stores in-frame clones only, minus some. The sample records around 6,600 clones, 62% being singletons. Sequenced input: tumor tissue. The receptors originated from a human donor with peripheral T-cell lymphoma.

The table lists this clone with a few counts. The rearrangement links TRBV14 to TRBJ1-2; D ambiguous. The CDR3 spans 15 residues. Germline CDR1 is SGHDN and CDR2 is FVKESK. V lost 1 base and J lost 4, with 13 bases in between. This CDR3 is CASSQGGDSRYGYTF. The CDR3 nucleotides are TGTGCCAGCAGCCAAGGGGGTGACTCCCGCTATGGCTACACCTTC.

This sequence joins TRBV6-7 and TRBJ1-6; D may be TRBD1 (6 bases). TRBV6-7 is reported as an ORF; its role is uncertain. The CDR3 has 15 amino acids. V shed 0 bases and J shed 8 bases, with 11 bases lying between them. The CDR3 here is CASSYSRQVYSPLHF. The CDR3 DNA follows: TGTGCCAGCAGTTACTCCAGACAGGTTTATTCACCCCTCCACTTT.

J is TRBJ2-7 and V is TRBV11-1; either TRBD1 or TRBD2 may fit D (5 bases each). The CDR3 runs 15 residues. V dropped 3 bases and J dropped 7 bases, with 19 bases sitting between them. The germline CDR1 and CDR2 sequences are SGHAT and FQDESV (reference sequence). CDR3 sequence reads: CASSFEPRDLEEQYF. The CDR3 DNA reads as TGTGCCAGCAGCTTCGAACCCCGGGACCTAGAAGAGCAGTACTTC.

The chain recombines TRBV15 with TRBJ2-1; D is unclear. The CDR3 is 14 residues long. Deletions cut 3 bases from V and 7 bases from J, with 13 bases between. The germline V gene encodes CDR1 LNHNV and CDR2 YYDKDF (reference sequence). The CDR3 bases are TGTGCCACCAGCAGGGCTCGGCAGAAAAATGAGCAGTTCTTC. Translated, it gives CATSRARQKNEQFF.

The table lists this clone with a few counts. CDR3: CASNTGSGYRTEAFF. As DNA, the CDR3 is TGTGCCAGCAATACGGGGTCGGGGTATCGCACTGAAGCTTTCTTT. The gene calls are TRBV11-3 and TRBJ1-1; D gene uncertain. The CDR3 consists of 15 residues. Trimming left V 7 bases short and J 4 bases short, with 19 bases between. CDR1 is SGHNT and CDR2 is YENEEA in the germline V gene.

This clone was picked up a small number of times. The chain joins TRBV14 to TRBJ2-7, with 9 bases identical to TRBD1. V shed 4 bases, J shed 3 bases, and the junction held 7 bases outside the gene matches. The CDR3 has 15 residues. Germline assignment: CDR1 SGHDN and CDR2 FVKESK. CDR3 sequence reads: CASSLWTGAVYEQYF. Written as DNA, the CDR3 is TGTGCCAGCAGCCTCTGGACAGGGGCGGTCTACGAGCAGTACTTC.

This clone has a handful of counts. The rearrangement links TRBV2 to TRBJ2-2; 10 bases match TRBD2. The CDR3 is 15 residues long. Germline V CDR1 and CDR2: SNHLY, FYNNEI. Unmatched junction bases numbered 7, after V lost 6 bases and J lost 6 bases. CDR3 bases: TGTGCCAGCAGCCTAGCGGGGGCCCCATCCGGGGAGCTGTTTTTT. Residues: CASSLAGAPSGELFF.

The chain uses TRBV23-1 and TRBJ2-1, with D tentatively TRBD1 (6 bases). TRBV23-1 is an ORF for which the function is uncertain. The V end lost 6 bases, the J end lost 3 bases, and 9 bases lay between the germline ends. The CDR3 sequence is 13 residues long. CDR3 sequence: CASSLTGYNEQFF. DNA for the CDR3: TGCGCCAGCAGCTTGACAGGCTACAATGAGCAGTTCTTC.

The CDR3 sequence is CASSWGTANYEQYF. Here the CDR3 DNA reads TGTGCCAGCAGCTGGGGGACTGCGAACTACGAGCAGTACTTC. The rearrangement uses TRBV11-3 and TRBJ2-7; perhaps TRBD2 as D (6 bases). CDR1 and CDR2 from the germline V gene are SGHNT and YENEEA. The CDR3 length is 14 residues. The V gene lost 4 bases and the J gene lost 3 bases, with 13 bases spanning the gap. The variable domain in full, completed from reference TRBV11-3 and TRBJ2-7, reads EAGVVQSPRYKIIEKKQPVAFWCNPISGHNTLYWYLQNLGQGPELLIRYENEEAVDDSQLPKDRFSAERLKGVDSTLKIQPAELGDSAVYLCASSWGTANYEQYFGPGTRLTVT.

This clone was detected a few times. CDR3 sequence (DNA): TGTGCCAGTAGTACCCCTTTGACAGCATATAGCAATCAGCCCCAGCATTTT. This codes for CASSTPLTAYSNQPQHF. This chain connects TRBV19 to TRBJ1-5, with D possibly being TRBD1 (5 bases). Trimming took off 4 bases at V and 0 bases at J, with 16 bases between the two ends. This CDR3 has 17 residues. Germline lookup yields CDR1 LNHDA and CDR2 SQIVND (reference sequence). The variable domain in full, with the rest retrieved from reference TRBV19 and TRBJ1-5, is DGGITQSPKYLFRKEGQNVTLSCEQNLNHDAMYWYRQDPGQGLRLIYYSQIVNDFQKGDIAEGYSVSREKKESFPLTVTSAQKNPTAFYLCASSTPLTAYSNQPQHFGDGTRLSIL.

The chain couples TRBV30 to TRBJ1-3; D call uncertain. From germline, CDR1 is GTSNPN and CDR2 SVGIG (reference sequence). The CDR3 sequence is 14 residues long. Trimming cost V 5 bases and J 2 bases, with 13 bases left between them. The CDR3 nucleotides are TGTGCCTGGTCTATCGGGTCCCCTGGAAACACCATATATTTT. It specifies CAWSIGSPGNTIYF.

The CDR3 nucleotides read TGTGCCAGTAGTATCGGTGTTAGAGCTAGCGGGCAAGAGACCCAGTACTTC. Amino acid sequence: CASSIGVRASGQETQYF. The V and J genes are TRBV19 and TRBJ2-5; the match to TRBD2 covers 8 bases. V lost 3 bases to trimming and J lost 2 bases; unmatched junction nucleotides: 11. Germline-derived CDR1 and CDR2 are LNHDA and SQIVND (reference sequence). The CDR3 is made up of 17 amino acids.

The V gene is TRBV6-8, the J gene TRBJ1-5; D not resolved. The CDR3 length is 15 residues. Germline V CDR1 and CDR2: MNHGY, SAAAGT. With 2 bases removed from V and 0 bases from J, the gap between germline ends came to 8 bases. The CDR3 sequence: CASSYRQDSNQPQHF. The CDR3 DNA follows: TGTGCCAGCAGTTACCGGCAGGATAGCAATCAGCCCCAGCATTTT.

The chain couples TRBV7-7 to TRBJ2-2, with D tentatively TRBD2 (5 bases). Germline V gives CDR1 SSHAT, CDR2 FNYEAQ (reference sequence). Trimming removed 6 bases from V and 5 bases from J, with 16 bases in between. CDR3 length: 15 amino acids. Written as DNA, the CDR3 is TGTGCCAGCAGGCCTTCCCTGGGAGTGACCGGGGAGCTGTTTTTT. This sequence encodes CASRPSLGVTGELFF. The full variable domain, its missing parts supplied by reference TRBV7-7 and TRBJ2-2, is GAGVSQSPRYKVTKRGQDVTLRCDPISSHATLYWYQQALGQGPEFLTYFNYEAQPDKSGLPSDRFSAERPEGSISTLTIQRTEQRDSAMYRCASRPSLGVTGELFFGEGSRLTVL.

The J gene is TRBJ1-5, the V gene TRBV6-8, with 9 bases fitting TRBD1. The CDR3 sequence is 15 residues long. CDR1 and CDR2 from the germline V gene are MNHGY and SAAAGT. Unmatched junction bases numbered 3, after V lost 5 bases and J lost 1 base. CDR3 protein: CASSRDRGSNQPQHF. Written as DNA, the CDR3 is TGTGCCAGCAGTCGCGACAGGGGGAGCAATCAGCCCCAGCATTTT.

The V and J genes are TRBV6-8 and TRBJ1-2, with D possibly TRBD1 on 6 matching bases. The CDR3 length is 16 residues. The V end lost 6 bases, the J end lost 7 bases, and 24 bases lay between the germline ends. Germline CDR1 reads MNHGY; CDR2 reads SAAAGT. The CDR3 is CASSKTLSGGLGGYTF. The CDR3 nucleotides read TGTGCCAGCAGCAAGACTCTTTCCGGGGGCCTGGGTGGCTACACCTTC.

The chain's CDR3 is CASSSEQGGEQYF. The CDR3 DNA follows: TGTGCCAGTAGTTCAGAACAGGGGGGCGAGCAGTACTTC. The chain joins TRBV19 to TRBJ2-7, with TRBD1 matching 8 bases. The J segment lost 6 bases and the V segment lost 5 bases, leaving 6 bases of the junction unmatched. This CDR3 is 13 amino acids long. The germline V gene encodes CDR1 LNHDA and CDR2 SQIVND (reference sequence).

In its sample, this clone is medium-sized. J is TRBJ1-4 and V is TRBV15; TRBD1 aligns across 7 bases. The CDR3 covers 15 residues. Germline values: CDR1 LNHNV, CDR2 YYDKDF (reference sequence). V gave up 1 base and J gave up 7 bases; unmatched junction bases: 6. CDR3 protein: CATSRARQGGEKLFF. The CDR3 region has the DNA TGTGCCACCAGCAGAGCCAGGCAGGGGGGTGAAAAACTGTTTTTT.

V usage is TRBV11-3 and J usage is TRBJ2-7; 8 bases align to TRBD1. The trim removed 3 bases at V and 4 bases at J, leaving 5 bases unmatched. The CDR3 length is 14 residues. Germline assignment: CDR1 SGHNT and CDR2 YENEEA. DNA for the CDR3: TGTGCCAGCAGCTTGGCTGGACAGGGATACGAGCAGTACTTC. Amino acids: CASSLAGQGYEQYF.

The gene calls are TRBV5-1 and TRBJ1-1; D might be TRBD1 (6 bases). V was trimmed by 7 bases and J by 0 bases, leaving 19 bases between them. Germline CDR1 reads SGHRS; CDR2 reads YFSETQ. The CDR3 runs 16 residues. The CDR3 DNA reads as TGCGCCAGCTTTCAGGGGACGGACCGGATGAACACTGAAGCTTTCTTT. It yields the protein CASFQGTDRMNTEAFF.

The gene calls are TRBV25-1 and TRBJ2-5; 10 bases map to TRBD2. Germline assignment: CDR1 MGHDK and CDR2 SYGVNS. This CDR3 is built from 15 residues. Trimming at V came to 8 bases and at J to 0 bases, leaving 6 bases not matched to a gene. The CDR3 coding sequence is TGTGCCAGCCCAGCTGGACTAGCGGACCAAGAGACCCAGTACTTC. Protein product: CASPAGLADQETQYF.

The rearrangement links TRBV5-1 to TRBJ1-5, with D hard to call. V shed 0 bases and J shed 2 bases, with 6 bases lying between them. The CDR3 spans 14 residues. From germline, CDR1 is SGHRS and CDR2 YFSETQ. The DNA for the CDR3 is TGCGCCAGCAGCTTGGAAGGAGGCAATCAGCCCCAGCATTTT. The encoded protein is CASSLEGGNQPQHF.

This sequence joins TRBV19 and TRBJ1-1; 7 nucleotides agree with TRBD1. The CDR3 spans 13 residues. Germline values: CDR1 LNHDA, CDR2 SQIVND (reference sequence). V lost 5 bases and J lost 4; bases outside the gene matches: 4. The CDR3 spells CASSLSGGTEAFF. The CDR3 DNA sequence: TGTGCCAGTAGTCTATCAGGGGGCACTGAAGCTTTCTTT.

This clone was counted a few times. The CDR3 coding sequence is TGTGCCAGTAGTAACGTAGACGCTTTTAACACTGAAGCTTTCTTT. Translated, it gives CASSNVDAFNTEAFF. The rearrangement links TRBV19 to TRBJ1-1; no firm D call. Looked up from germline, CDR1 is LNHDA and CDR2 is SQIVND (reference sequence). V was pared by 4 bases and J by 2 bases, with 14 bases between. The CDR3 sequence is 15 residues long. Based on the CDR3 plus reference TRBV19 and TRBJ1-1, the full variable domain is DGGITQSPKYLFRKEGQNVTLSCEQNLNHDAMYWYRQDPGQGLRLIYYSQIVNDFQKGDIAEGYSVSREKKESFPLTVTSAQKNPTAFYLCASSNVDAFNTEAFFGQGTRLTVV.

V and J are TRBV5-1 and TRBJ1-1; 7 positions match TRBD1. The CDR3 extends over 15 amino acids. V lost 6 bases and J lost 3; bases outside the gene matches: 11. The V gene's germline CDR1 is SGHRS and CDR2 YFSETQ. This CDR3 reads CASKRGLDTHTEAFF. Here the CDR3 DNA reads TGCGCCAGCAAAAGGGGGCTCGACACCCACACTGAAGCTTTCTTT.

The CDR3 sequence: CASSYGYFMNTEAFF. Written as DNA, the CDR3 is TGTGCCAGCAGCTACGGTTATTTCATGAACACTGAAGCTTTCTTT. The chain couples TRBV6-8 to TRBJ1-1; no definite D call. This CDR3 is built from 15 residues. The ends were cut back, 6 bases at V and 0 bases at J, with 14 bases in the middle. Germline V lookup: CDR1 MNHGY, CDR2 SAAAGT.

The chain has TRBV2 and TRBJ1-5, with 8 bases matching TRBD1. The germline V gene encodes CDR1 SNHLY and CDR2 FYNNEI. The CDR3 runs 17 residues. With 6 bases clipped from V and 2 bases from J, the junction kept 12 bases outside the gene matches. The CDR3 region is CASSTGQVVLGNQPQHF. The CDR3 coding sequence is TGTGCCAGCAGCACGGGACAGGTGGTCTTAGGCAATCAGCCCCAGCATTTT. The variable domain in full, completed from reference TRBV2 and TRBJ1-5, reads EPEVTQTPSHQVTQMGQEVILRCVPISNHLYFYWYRQILGQKVEFLVSFYNNEISEKSEIFDDQFSVERPDGSNFTLKIRSTKLEDSAMYFCASSTGQVVLGNQPQHFGDGTRLSIL.

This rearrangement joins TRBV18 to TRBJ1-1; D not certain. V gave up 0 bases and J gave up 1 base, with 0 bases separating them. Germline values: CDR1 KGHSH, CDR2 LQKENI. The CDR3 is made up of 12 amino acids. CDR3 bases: TGTGCCAGCTCACCACCGAACACTGAAGCTTTCTTT. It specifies CASSPPNTEAFF.

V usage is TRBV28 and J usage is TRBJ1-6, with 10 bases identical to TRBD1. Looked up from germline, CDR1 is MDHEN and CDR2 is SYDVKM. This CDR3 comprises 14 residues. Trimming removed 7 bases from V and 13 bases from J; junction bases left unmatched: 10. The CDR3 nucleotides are TGTGCCAGCAAACGGACAGGGGGTTACCTGCCCCTCCACTTT. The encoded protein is CASKRTGGYLPLHF.

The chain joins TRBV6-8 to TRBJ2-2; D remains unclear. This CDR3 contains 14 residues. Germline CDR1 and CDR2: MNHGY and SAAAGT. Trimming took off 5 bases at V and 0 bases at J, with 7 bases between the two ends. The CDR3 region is CASSEHPNTGELFF. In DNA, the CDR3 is TGTGCCAGCAGTGAGCATCCGAACACCGGGGAGCTGTTTTTT.